The 10 T cell receptor beta chains presented below share a single source sample, sequenced in a study of human T cells and chemical hapten exposure. Time point reported: pre-sensitization, week 0. The treatment was: therapeutic diphenylcyclopropenone sensitization with weekly scalp DPC. One entry per CDR3 protein results from TCRdb running MiXCR on the RACE reads. The sample has more than 300,000 distinct CDR3 sequences, about 5% seen once. The source material was whole blood, sampled in connection with sensitization to the hapten diphenylcyclopropenone (DPC). The source is a woman in her late teens or twenties with alopecia areata. Some clones in this sample may be carry-over from other donors' samples.

This clonotype was observed a few times. The genes are TRBV6-2 or TRBV6-3 and TRBJ1-1; D possibly corresponds to TRBD1 (6 bases). The CDR3 is 15 residues long. V lost 6 bases to trimming and J lost 5 bases, with 19 bases between them. Germline V gene data show CDR1 as MNHEY and CDR2 as SVGEGT. CDR3 bases: TGTGCCAGCAGGCAGCCGACAACAGGGAATACTGAAGCTTTCTTT. This codes for CASRQPTTGNTEAFF.

This clonotype has at least ten counts. V and J are TRBV4-2 and TRBJ1-5; possibly TRBD1 for D (6 bases). This CDR3 contains 14 residues. Germline V lookup: CDR1 LGHNA, CDR2 YNFKEQ. V was pared by 5 bases and J by 7 bases, with 15 bases between. In DNA form, the CDR3 reads TGTGCCAGCAGCTATGGGACATCTGGACAGCCCCAGCATTTT. It encodes CASSYGTSGQPQHF.

This clonotype showed up many times. The chain carries TRBV2 and TRBJ2-3; tentatively, D is TRBD2 (5 bases). The CDR3 covers 12 residues. V lost 6 bases, J lost 4 bases, and 8 bases lay in between. Germline V lookup: CDR1 SNHLY, CDR2 FYNNEI. CDR3 protein: CASSEGPDTQYF. In DNA form, the CDR3 reads TGTGCCAGCAGCGAGGGTCCAGATACGCAGTATTTT.

This clonotype was seen a handful of times. The rearrangement joins TRBV2 to TRBJ2-3; 7 bases are a match to TRBD2. The V and J ends lost 10 bases and 2 bases, in that order; junction bases with no gene match: 6. The germline CDR1 and CDR2 sequences are SNHLY and FYNNEI. The CDR3 has 13 residues. CDR3 sequence reads: CATKRGITDTQYF. The CDR3 DNA is TGTGCCACCAAGCGGGGCATCACAGATACGCAGTATTTT.

This clonotype was observed many times. The rearrangement links TRBV6-5 to TRBJ2-2; perhaps TRBD1 as D (6 bases). This CDR3 has 14 amino acids. The V gene's germline CDR1 is MNHEY and CDR2 SVGAGI. V lost 4 bases to trimming and J lost 6 bases, with 12 bases between them. The CDR3 region is CASSSTGKAGELFF. The CDR3 bases are TGTGCCAGCAGTTCTACAGGGAAGGCCGGGGAGCTGTTTTTT.

This clonotype was counted between two and nine times. Mismatch with germline at one junction end may stem from a read error. V is TRBV6-1 and J is TRBJ1-5; TRBD1 aligns across 7 bases. This CDR3 comprises 18 residues. The V gene's germline CDR1 is MNHNS and CDR2 SASEGT. CDR3 coding DNA: TGTGCCAGCGGGCAAACGAGGGGGCAAGGGCGCAATAATCGGCCCCAGCATTTT. Its translation: CASGQTRGQGRNNRPQHF.

As concerns this clonotype: A much larger clonotype is one base distant, so this may be a read error. The chain combines TRBV5-1 with TRBJ2-3; 14 positions agree with TRBD2. Looked up from germline, CDR1 is SGHRS and CDR2 is YFSETQ. V shed 6 bases and J 2 bases; nucleotides not matched to a gene: 8. The CDR3 is made up of 17 amino acids. The CDR3 DNA reads TGCGCCAGCATCCGTGGGACTAGCGGGGGCCACACAGATACGCAGTATTTT. This codes for CASIRGTSGGHTDTQYF.

This clonotype was observed a handful of times. This rearrangement joins TRBV5-5 to TRBJ2-3; perhaps TRBD2 as D (6 bases). Germline values: CDR1 SGHKS, CDR2 YYEKEE (reference sequence). The V gene lost 3 bases and the J gene lost 0 bases, with 11 bases spanning the gap. This CDR3 contains 15 residues. The CDR3 region is CASSWTGGSTDTQYF. The CDR3 bases are TGTGCCAGCAGCTGGACCGGGGGTAGCACAGATACGCAGTATTTT.

The chain is built from TRBV6-5 and TRBJ2-3; no clear D. Germline CDR1 and CDR2: MNHEY and SVGAGI. V was pared by 0 bases and J by 3 bases, with 13 bases between. This CDR3 is built from 16 residues. The chain's CDR3 is CASSYSRPASTDTQYF. The CDR3 nucleotides are TGTGCCAGCAGTTACTCGAGACCGGCGAGTACAGATACGCAGTATTTT.

This clonotype was counted ten times or more. This sequence joins TRBV2 and TRBJ1-5; perhaps TRBD1 as D (5 bases). The CDR3 has 15 amino acids. V lost 4 bases and J lost 6, with 16 bases in between. From germline, CDR1 is SNHLY and CDR2 FYNNEI. CDR3 nucleotides: TGTGCCAGCAGTGGAGGGGCTGTCAGTACTCAGCCCCAGCATTTT. This translates into CASSGGAVSTQPQHF.